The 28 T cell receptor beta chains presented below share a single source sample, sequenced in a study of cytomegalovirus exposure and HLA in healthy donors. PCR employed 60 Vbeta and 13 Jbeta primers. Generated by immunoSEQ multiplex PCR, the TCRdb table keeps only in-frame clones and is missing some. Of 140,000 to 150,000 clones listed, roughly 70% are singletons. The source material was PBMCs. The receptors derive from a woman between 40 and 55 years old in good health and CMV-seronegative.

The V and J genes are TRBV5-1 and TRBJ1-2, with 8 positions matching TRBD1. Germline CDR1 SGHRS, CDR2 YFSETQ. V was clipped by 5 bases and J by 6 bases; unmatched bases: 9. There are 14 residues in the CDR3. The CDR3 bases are TGCGCCAGCAGGCAAATAGACAGGGGTAATGGCTACACCTTC. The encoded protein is CASRQIDRGNGYTF.

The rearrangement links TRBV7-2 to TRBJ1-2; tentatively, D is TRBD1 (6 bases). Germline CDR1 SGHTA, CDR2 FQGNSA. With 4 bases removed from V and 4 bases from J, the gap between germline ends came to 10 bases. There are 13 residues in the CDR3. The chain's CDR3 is CASSSGRGYGYTF. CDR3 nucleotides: TGTGCCAGCAGCTCTGGCAGGGGCTATGGCTACACCTTC. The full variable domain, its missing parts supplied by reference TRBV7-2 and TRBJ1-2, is GAGVSQSPSNKVTEKGKDVELRCDPISGHTALYWYRQSLGQGLEFLIYFQGNSAPDKSGLPSDRFSAERTGGSVSTLTIQRTQQEDSAVYLCASSSGRGYGYTFGSGTRLTVV.

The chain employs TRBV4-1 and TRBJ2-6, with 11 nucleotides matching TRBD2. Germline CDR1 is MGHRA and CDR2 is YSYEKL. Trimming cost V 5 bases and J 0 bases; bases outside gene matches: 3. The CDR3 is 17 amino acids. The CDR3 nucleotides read TGCGCCAGCAGCGCCCTAGCGGGGGGCTCTGGGGCCAACGTCCTGACTTTC. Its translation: CASSALAGGSGANVLTF.

The CDR3 sequence is CASSGGTGGFGYTF. The CDR3 region has the DNA TGTGCCAGCAGTGGAGGGACAGGGGGCTTTGGCTACACCTTC. This chain joins TRBV6-1 and TRBJ1-2, with TRBD1 matching 12 bases. CDR1 is MNHNS, CDR2 SASEGT, per germline. The V segment lost 4 bases and the J segment 7 bases; nucleotides outside the gene matches: 4. The CDR3 consists of 14 residues.

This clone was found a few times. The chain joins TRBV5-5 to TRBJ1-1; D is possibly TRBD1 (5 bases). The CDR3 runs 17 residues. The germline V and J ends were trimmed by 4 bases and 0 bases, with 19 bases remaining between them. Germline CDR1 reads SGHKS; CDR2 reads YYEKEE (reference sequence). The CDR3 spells CASSLFSLWGMNTEAFF. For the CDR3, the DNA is TGTGCCAGCAGCCTTTTCAGTCTCTGGGGCATGAACACTGAAGCTTTCTTT.

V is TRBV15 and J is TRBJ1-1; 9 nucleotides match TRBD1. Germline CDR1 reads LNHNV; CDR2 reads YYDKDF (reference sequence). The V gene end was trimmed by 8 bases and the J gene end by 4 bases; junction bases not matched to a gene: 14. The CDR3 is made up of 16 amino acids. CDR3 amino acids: CATRQGVGILGTEAFF. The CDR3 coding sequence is TGTGCCACCCGACAGGGGGTAGGAATCTTGGGCACTGAAGCTTTCTTT.

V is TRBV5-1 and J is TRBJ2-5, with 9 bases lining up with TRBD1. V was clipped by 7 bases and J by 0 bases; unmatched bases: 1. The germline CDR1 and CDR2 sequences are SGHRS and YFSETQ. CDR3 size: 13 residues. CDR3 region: CASRDRDQETQYF. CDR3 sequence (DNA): TGCGCCAGCCGGGACAGGGACCAAGAGACCCAGTACTTC.

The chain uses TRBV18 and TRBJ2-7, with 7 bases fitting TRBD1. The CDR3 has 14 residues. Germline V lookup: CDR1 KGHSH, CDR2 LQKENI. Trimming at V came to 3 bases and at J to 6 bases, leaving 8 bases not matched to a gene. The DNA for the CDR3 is TGTGCCAGCTCACCTGGAGCAGGGGGTTCCGAGCAGTACTTC. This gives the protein CASSPGAGGSEQYF.

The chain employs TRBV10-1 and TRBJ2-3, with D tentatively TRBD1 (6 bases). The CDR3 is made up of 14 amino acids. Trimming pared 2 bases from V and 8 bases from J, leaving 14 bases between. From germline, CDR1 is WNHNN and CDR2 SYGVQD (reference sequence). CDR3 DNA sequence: TGCGCCAGCAGTGAGAACAGGGCGGTTGGTACGCAGTATTTT. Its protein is CASSENRAVGTQYF.

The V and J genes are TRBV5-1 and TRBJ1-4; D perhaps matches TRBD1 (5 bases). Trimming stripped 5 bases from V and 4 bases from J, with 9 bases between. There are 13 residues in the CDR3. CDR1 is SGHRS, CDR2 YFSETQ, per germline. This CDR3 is CASSTQVNEKLFF. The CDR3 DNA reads TGCGCCAGCAGTACACAGGTTAATGAAAAACTGTTTTTT.

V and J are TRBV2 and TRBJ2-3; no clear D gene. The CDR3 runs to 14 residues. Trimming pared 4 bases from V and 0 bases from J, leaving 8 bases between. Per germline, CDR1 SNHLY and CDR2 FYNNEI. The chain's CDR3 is CASSVESSTDTQYF. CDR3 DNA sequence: TGTGCCAGCAGTGTGGAGTCTAGCACAGATACGCAGTATTTT. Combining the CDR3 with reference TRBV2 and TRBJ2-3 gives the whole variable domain EPEVTQTPSHQVTQMGQEVILRCVPISNHLYFYWYRQILGQKVEFLVSFYNNEISEKSEIFDDQFSVERPDGSNFTLKIRSTKLEDSAMYFCASSVESSTDTQYFGPGTRLTVL.

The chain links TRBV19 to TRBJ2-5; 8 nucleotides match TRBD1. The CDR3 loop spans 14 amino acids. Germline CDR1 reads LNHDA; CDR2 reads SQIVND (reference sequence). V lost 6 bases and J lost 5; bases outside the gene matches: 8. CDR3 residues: CASSKQGARETQYF. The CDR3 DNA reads TGTGCCAGTAGCAAGCAGGGGGCACGGGAGACCCAGTACTTC.

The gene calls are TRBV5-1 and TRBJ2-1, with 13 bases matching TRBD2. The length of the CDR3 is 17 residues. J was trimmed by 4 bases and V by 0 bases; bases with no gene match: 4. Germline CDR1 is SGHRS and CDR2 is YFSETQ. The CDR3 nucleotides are TGCGCCAGCAGCTTGGCACTAGCGGGGGGGTCTTACAATGAGCAGTTCTTC. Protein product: CASSLALAGGSYNEQFF.

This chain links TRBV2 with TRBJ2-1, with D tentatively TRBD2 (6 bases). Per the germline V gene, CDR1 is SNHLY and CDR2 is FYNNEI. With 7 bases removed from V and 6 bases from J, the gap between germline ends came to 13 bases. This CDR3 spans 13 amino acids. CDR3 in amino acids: CASNGISGNEQFF. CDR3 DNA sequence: TGTGCCAGCAATGGTATTAGCGGCAATGAGCAGTTCTTC. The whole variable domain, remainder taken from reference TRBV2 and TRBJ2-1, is EPEVTQTPSHQVTQMGQEVILRCVPISNHLYFYWYRQILGQKVEFLVSFYNNEISEKSEIFDDQFSVERPDGSNFTLKIRSTKLEDSAMYFCASNGISGNEQFFGPGTRLTVL.

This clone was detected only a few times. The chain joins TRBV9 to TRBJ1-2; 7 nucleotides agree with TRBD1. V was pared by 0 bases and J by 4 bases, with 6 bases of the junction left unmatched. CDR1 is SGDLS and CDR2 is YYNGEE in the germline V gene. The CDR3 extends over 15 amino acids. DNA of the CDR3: TGTGCCAGCAGCGTAGGTCGGGACAGCTTCTATGGCTACACCTTC. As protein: CASSVGRDSFYGYTF.

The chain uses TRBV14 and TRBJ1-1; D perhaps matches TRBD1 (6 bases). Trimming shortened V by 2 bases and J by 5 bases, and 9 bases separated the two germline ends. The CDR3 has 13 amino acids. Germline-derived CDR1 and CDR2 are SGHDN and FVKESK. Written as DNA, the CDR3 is TGTGCCAGCAGCCAAATCAGGGGTACTGAAGCTTTCTTT. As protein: CASSQIRGTEAFF.

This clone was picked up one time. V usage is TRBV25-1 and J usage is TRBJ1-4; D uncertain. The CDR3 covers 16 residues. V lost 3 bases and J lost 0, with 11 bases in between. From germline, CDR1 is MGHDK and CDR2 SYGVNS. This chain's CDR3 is CASSDSATPTNEKLFF. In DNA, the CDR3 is TGTGCCAGCAGTGATAGCGCCACTCCAACTAATGAAAAACTGTTTTTT.

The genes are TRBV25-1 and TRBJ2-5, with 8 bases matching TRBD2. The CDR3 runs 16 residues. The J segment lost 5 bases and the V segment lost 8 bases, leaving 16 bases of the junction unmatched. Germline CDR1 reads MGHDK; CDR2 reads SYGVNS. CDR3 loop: CASAEGRLALRETQYF. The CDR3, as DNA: TGTGCCAGCGCCGAAGGTAGACTAGCGCTCAGGGAGACCCAGTACTTC.

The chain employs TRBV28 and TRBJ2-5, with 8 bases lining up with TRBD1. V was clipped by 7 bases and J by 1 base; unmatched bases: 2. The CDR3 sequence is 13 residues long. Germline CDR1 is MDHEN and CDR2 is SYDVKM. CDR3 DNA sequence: TGTGCCAGCACCACAGGGGGCCAAGAGACCCAGTACTTC. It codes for CASTTGGQETQYF.

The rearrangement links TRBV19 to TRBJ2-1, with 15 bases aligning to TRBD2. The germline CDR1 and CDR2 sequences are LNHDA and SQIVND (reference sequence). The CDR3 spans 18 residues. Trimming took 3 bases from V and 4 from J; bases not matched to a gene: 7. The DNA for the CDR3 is TGTGCCAGTAGTATGCCGGGACTAGCGGGAGGAGGGTACAATGAGCAGTTCTTC. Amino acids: CASSMPGLAGGGYNEQFF.

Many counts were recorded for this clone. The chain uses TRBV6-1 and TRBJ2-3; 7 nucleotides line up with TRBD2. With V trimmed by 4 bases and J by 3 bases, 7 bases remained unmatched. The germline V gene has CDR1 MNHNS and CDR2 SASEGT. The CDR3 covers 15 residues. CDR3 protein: CASSAPLGGTDTQYF. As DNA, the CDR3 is TGTGCCAGCAGTGCCCCGCTGGGGGGGACAGATACGCAGTATTTT.

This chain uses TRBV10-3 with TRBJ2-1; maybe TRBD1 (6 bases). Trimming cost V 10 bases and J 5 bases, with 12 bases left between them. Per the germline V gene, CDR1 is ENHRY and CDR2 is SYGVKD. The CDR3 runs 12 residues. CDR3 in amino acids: CATQDRNNEQFF. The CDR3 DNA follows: TGTGCCACCCAAGACAGGAACAATGAGCAGTTCTTC.

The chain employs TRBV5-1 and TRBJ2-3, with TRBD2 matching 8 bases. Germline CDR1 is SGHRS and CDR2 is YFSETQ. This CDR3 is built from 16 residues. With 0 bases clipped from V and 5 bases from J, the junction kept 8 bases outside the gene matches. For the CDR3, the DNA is TGCGCCAGCAGCTTGGCTCACGGGGGGGCGATAGATACGCAGTATTTT. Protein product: CASSLAHGGAIDTQYF.

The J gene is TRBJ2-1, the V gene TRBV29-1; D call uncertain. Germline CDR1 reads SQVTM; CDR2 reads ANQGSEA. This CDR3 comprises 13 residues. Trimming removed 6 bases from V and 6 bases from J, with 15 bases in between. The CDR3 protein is CSVVQAPLNEQFF. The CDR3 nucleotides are TGCAGCGTGGTGCAGGCCCCGCTCAATGAGCAGTTCTTC.

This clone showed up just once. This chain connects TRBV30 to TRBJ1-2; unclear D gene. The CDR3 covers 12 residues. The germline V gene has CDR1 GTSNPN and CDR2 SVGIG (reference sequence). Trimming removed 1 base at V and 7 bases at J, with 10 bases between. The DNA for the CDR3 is TGTGCCTGGAGTGGACTTTATCCTGGCTACACCTTC. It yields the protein CAWSGLYPGYTF. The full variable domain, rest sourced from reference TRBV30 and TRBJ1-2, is SQTIHQWPATLVQPVGSPLSLECTVEGTSNPNLYWYRQAAGRGLQLLFYSVGIGQISSEVPQNLSASRPQDRQFILSSKKLLLSDSGFYLCAWSGLYPGYTFGSGTRLTVV.

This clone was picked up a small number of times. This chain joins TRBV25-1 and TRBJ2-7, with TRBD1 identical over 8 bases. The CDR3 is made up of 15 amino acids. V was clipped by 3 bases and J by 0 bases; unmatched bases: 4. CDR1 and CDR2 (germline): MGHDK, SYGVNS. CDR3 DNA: TGTGCCAGCAGTGATCCCGGGACAGGCTCCTACGAGCAGTACTTC. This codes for CASSDPGTGSYEQYF.

The CDR3 region has the DNA TGTGCCAGCAGCCCCACGGGGGGGGCAGATGGAAACACCATATATTTT. As protein: CASSPTGGADGNTIYF. This sequence joins TRBV4-2 and TRBJ1-3; possibly TRBD1 for D (6 bases). Trimming left V 4 bases short and J 3 bases short, with 16 bases between. Germline assignment: CDR1 LGHNA and CDR2 YNFKEQ. CDR3 length: 16 amino acids.

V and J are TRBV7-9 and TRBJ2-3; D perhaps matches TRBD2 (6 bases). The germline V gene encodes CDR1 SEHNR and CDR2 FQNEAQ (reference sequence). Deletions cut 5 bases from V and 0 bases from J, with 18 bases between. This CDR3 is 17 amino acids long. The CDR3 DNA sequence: TGTGCCAGCAGCGAACCTTCAGGAGGGCTTAGCACAGATACGCAGTATTTT. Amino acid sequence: CASSEPSGGLSTDTQYF.